The 4 T cell receptor beta chains below come from one sample, sequenced in a study of regulatory T cells in long-lasting Graves disease. Time point of the sample: newly diagnosed GD, antithyroid drugs for less than 3 months. PBMC-extracted RNA yielded the TCR library. The authors built TCR beta libraries using iRepertoire HTBI primers and Arm-PCR of CDR3 regions. TCRdb recomputed calls from the multiplex PCR reads with MiXCR, one row per CDR3 protein. The profile shows 560,000 or so distinct CDR3 sequences, more than 15% of them singletons. These same data were also listed under a study on T cells in Graves' hyperthyroidism and ophthalmopathy.

The material sequenced was peripheral blood mononuclear cells (PBMCs), taken at new diagnosis, from a patient treated with antithyroid drugs. The receptors shown here come from a man younger than 35 with Graves disease.

Many counts were recorded for this clonotype. V and J are TRBV27 and TRBJ1-2; D is undetermined. V was shortened by 6 bases and J by 7 bases, with 24 bases between the two germline ends. Per germline, CDR1 MNHEY and CDR2 SMNVEV (reference sequence). This CDR3 has 16 residues. The CDR3, as DNA: TGTGCCAGCAGCCCCAGAAACTATGGCTACACGGGTGGCTACACCTTC. Translating gives CASSPRNYGYTGGYTF.

This clonotype was seen many times. This rearrangement joins TRBV11-2 to TRBJ2-1, with 10 bases lining up with TRBD2. The V gene end was trimmed by 3 bases and the J gene end by 0 bases; junction bases not matched to a gene: 2. Germline loops: CDR1 SGHAT, CDR2 FQNNGV. The CDR3 spans 16 residues. The CDR3 region has the DNA TGTGCCAGCAGCTTGGCTAGCGGGAGCTCCTACAATGAGCAGTTCTTC. It encodes CASSLASGSSYNEQFF.

This chain connects TRBV29-1 to TRBJ2-7; D is perhaps TRBD1 or TRBD2 (5 bases each). Germline V gene data show CDR1 as SQVTM and CDR2 as ANQGSEA. V was trimmed by 4 bases and J by 4 bases, leaving 20 bases between them. This CDR3 has 15 residues. The CDR3 DNA reads TGCAGCGTTGGATTGCCTCGAGGGGCCCTGTACGAGCAGTACTTC. It yields the protein CSVGLPRGALYEQYF.

In this sample, this clonotype turned up many times. V usage is TRBV5-4 and J usage is TRBJ2-6, with 9 positions matching TRBD1. This CDR3 spans 16 amino acids. V lost 4 bases to trimming and J lost 4 bases; unmatched junction nucleotides: 6. The germline V gene encodes CDR1 SGHNT and CDR2 YYREEE (reference sequence). The CDR3 DNA reads as TGTGCCAGCAGCAGGGGACAGGGATACGGGGCCAACGTCCTGACTTTC. Translating gives CASSRGQGYGANVLTF.